The rows below give T cell receptor beta chains drawn from one sample of a study of metastatic and nonmetastatic thyroid tumors. TCRdb re-analyzed the PCR reads using MiXCR. The sample carries approximately 70,000 clones, more than 15% recorded once. Sequences were obtained from blood. The source is a female donor with papillary thyroid cancer or a benign thyroid nodule (not recorded which). Some clones in this sample may be carry-over from other donors' samples. Each CDR3 is given with its conserved first and last residue. D genes are given only for firm matches. Not every row has a clone size; where given, it reads once, few, many or a size class.

v_gene	d_gene	abundance	j_gene	CDR3aa	CDR3nt
TRBV5-1	-	many	TRBJ2-2	CASSVGQNTGELFF	TGCGCCAGCAGCGTGGGACAAAACACCGGGGAGCTGTTTTTT
TRBV28	-	few	TRBJ1-2	CASSLTALYGYTF	TGTGCCAGCAGTTTGACGGCCTTATATGGCTACACCTTC
TRBV10-3	TRBD2	many	TRBJ2-7	CAISGSSGSYEQYF	TGCGCCATCAGTGGTTCAAGCGGGAGTTACGAGCAGTACTTC
TRBV5-1	TRBD1	many	TRBJ2-1	CASSADRVNEQFF	TGCGCCAGCAGCGCGGACAGGGTGAATGAGCAGTTCTTC
TRBV15	TRBD1	-	TRBJ2-1	CATSGRTGRIDNEQFF	TGTGCCACCAGCGGAAGGACAGGGAGAATCGACAATGAGCAGTTCTTC
TRBV19	-	many	TRBJ2-7	CASSEFTPGHNYEQYF	TGTGCCAGTAGCGAATTCACTCCGGGACACAACTACGAGCAGTACTTC
TRBV5-1	-	many	TRBJ2-5	CASREGTQETQYF	TGCGCCAGCAGGGAGGGGACCCAAGAGACCCAGTACTTC
TRBV5-6	TRBD2	many	TRBJ2-7	CASSGAGETYEQYF	TGTGCCAGCAGCGGAGCGGGAGAGACCTACGAGCAGTACTTC
TRBV29-1	-	many	TRBJ2-7	CSVRGSGFEQYF	TGCAGCGTTCGGGGGAGTGGTTTCGAGCAGTACTTC
TRBV7-9	-	many	TRBJ2-7	CASIPEGRPYEQYF	TGTGCCAGCATACCAGAAGGGAGACCCTACGAGCAGTACTTC
TRBV24-1	-	-	TRBJ1-5	CATKAGADQPQHF	TGTGCCACCAAAGCAGGAGCTGATCAGCCCCAGCATTTT
TRBV4-1	TRBD1	many	TRBJ2-7	CASSQGQGAYYEQYF	TGCGCCAGCAGCCAAGGACAGGGGGCTTACTACGAGCAGTACTTC
TRBV6-5	-	many	TRBJ2-1	CASSYDHSNNEQFF	TGTGCCAGCAGTTACGACCACAGCAACAATGAACAGTTCTTC
TRBV12-3/TRBV12-4	-	many	TRBJ1-5	CASSLGWQNNQPQHF	TGTGCCAGCAGTTTAGGGTGGCAGAACAATCAGCCCCAGCATTTT
TRBV19	-	few	TRBJ2-7	CASSTGLSYEQYF	TGTGCCAGTAGTACCGGACTCTCCTACGAGCAGTACTTC
TRBV6-1	-	-	TRBJ2-5	CASSDGSWSLPQYF	TGTGCCAGCAGTGATGGGTCGTGGAGCCTCCCCCAGTACTTC
TRBV27	TRBD2	many	TRBJ2-5	CASSQDGGETQYF	TGTGCCAGCAGTCAAGACGGGGGGGAGACCCAGTACTTC
TRBV12-3/TRBV12-4	-	many	TRBJ1-5	CASSPGGHSNQPQHF	TGTGCCAGCAGCCCCGGGGGTCATAGCAATCAGCCCCAGCATTTT
TRBV7-3	-	many	TRBJ1-1	CASSLMRRGRGTEAFF	TGTGCCAGCAGCTTAATGAGGAGGGGCCGGGGCACTGAAGCTTTCTTT
TRBV27	TRBD2	-	TRBJ2-7	CASSLSRLAVNEQYF	TGTGCCAGCAGTTTATCCCGACTAGCGGTTAACGAGCAGTACTTC
TRBV6-1	-	many	TRBJ1-4	CASTGASSSTNEKLFF	TGTGCCAGCACCGGGGCCTCCTCATCAACTAATGAAAAACTGTTTTTT
TRBV5-1	TRBD1	-	TRBJ1-5	CASGGTDYIPNQPQHF	TGCGCCAGCGGGGGGACAGACTATATACCTAATCAGCCCCAGCATTTT
TRBV7-2	-	-	TRBJ2-7	CASSLAAGSYEQYF	TGTGCCAGCAGCTTAGCGGCAGGTTCCTACGAGCAGTACTTC
TRBV5-4	-	-	TRBJ1-1	CASSRSQVEAFF	TGTGCCAGCAGCAGATCACAGGTTGAGGCTTTCTTT
TRBV9	-	-	TRBJ2-1	CASSDDPRVASNEQFF	TGTGCCAGCAGCGACGACCCCCGGGTGGCATCCAATGAGCAGTTCTTC
TRBV3-1	TRBD1	many	TRBJ1-2	CASSQGSTGGGYGYTF	TGTGCCAGCAGCCAAGGTTCCACAGGGGGTGGATATGGCTACACCTTC
TRBV10-1	-	many	TRBJ1-1	CASSAGTKGTEAFF	TGCGCCAGCAGCGCCGGGACCAAGGGCACTGAAGCTTTCTTT
TRBV4-1	-	many	TRBJ1-3	CASSQDSGNTIYF	TGCGCCAGCAGCCAGGACTCTGGAAACACCATATATTTT
TRBV12-3/TRBV12-4	-	many	TRBJ1-3	CASSLPKVDTIYF	TGTGCCAGCAGTTTACCCAAAGTGGACACCATATATTTT